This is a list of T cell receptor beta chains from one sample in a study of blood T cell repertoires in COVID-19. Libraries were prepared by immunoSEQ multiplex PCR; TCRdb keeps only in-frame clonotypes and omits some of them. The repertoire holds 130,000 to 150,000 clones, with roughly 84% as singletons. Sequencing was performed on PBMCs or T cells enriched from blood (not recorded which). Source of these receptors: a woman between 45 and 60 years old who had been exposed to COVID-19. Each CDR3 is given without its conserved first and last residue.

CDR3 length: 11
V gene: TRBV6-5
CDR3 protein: ASSLGRGYEQY

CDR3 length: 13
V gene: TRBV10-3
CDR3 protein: AISELRGGYYGYT

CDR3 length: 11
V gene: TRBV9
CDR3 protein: ASSSRSGYGYT

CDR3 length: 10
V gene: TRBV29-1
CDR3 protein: SVDTGTYGYT

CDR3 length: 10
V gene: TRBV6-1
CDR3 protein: ASSEFADTQY

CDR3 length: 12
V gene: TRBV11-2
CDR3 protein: ASSEFTGGHGYT

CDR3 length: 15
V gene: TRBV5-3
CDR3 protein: ARSSAEGRESNQPQH

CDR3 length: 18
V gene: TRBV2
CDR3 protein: ASSEALPDRGRVDNSPLH

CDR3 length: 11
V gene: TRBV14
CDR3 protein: ASSQGARNEQF

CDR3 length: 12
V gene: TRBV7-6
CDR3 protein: ASSLLAGGEKLF